The rows below give T cell receptor beta chains drawn from one sample of a study of T cell repertoires in cytomegalovirus infection. From the reads, TCRdb called clonotypes with MiXCR, one entry per CDR3 protein. Here the sample spans about 280,000 distinct CDR3 sequences, approximately 22% being singletons. Which antigens these TCRs recognize remains unknown. Sequenced material: cultured PBMCs, taken from culture after CMV antigen stimulation. These receptors all come from a human donor in good health (CMV status not recorded). Some clones in this sample may be carry-over from other donors' samples. Each CDR3 is given with its conserved first and last residue. D genes are given only for firm matches. Rows may omit the clone size; those that give it use once, few, many or a size class.

cdr3_nt,cdr3_aa,v_call,d_call,j_call,clone_size
TGTGCCACCGCGGGGGGGGCCAACGTCCTGACTTTC,CATAGGANVLTF,TRBV7-2,.,TRBJ2-6,.
TGTGCCAGCAGACCAGACACCGGGACAGGGAATAATTCACCCCTCCACTTT,CASRPDTGTGNNSPLHF,TRBV7-9,TRBD1,TRBJ1-6,.
TGTGCCAGCAGACCCCGGACAGCCACAGATACGCAGTATTTT,CASRPRTATDTQYF,TRBV6-6,.,TRBJ2-3,.
TGTGCCAGCAGCCCTATCAGGGTTTCAGGGCAGCCCCAGCATTTT,CASSPIRVSGQPQHF,TRBV5-5,.,TRBJ1-5,many
TGTGCCAGCACCACATCTAATTCACCCCTCCACTTT,CASTTSNSPLHF,TRBV7-2,.,TRBJ1-6,many
TGTGCCAGCAGTTTAAACCCGACCGGTCTAAGGACTGAAGCTTTCTTT,CASSLNPTGLRTEAFF,TRBV7-8,.,TRBJ1-1,many
TGTGCCAGCGGACTAGCGGCCTACAATGAGCAGTTCTTC,CASGLAAYNEQFF,TRBV6-2/TRBV6-3,TRBD2,TRBJ2-1,few
TGTGCCTCTCATCTTCAAATCGGGACTGAAGCTTTCTTT,CASHLQIGTEAFF,TRBV6-1,.,TRBJ1-1,many
TGTGCCAGCAGTCCCGTGACTGGGACGGTCTCCTACAATGAGCAGTTCTTC,CASSPVTGTVSYNEQFF,TRBV27,.,TRBJ2-1,.
TGTGCCAGCAGCCGGGGACAGGGGTTCAAGAACTATGGCTACACCTTC,CASSRGQGFKNYGYTF,TRBV13,TRBD1,TRBJ1-2,.
TGTGCCAGTAGTCCTGACACGTACAATGAGCAGTTCTTC,CASSPDTYNEQFF,TRBV19,.,TRBJ2-1,once
TGTGCCAGCAGTTACTCGTCCATTGCATCAACTCAGCCCCAGCATTTT,CASSYSSIASTQPQHF,TRBV6-2/TRBV6-3,.,TRBJ1-5,.
TGTGCCAGTACCCCAGGACAGGGTTCTGGCTACACCTTC,CASTPGQGSGYTF,TRBV19,TRBD1,TRBJ1-2,.
TGTGCCAGCACCACGGGACTAGCGGGAGATGAGCAGTTCTTC,CASTTGLAGDEQFF,TRBV7-2,TRBD2,TRBJ2-1,many
TGTGCCAGCAGCTCGATTAGCGGGAGCTCACACGAGCAGTACTTC,CASSSISGSSHEQYF,TRBV7-2,TRBD2,TRBJ2-7,.
TGTGCCAGTAGTATAATAACAGAGTCGGGTAACAATGAGCAGTTCTTC,CASSIITESGNNEQFF,TRBV19,.,TRBJ2-1,.
TGTGCCAGCAGCCCCTACTCGGGGGTGACAGATACGCAGTATTTT,CASSPYSGVTDTQYF,TRBV11-2,.,TRBJ2-3,many
TGCGCCAGCAGCACTAGCGGGAGAGGTTCGAATGAGCAGTTCTTC,CASSTSGRGSNEQFF,TRBV5-1,TRBD2,TRBJ2-1,many
TGTGCCAGCAGTTACCTCCCCCTAGCCACTAGCCTAAGCTCCTACAATGAGCAGTTCTTC,CASSYLPLATSLSSYNEQFF,TRBV6-5,.,TRBJ2-1,many
TGTGCCAGCAGCGGCGCAGTCGCAGATACGCAGTATTTT,CASSGAVADTQYF,TRBV7-3,.,TRBJ2-3,few
TGTGCCAGCAGTGAGACTAGCGGGAGGGCCGAGTTGGTGTATGAGCAGTTCTTC,CASSETSGRAELVYEQFF,TRBV6-6,TRBD2,TRBJ2-1,.
TGTGCCAGCAGCTTGGACCCCGGGACAGGCTATGGCTACACCTTC,CASSLDPGTGYGYTF,TRBV5-6,TRBD1,TRBJ1-2,few
TGTGCCAGCAGCTCAGTTCCAGGGGGCTACAATGAGCAGTTCTTC,CASSSVPGGYNEQFF,TRBV9,TRBD1,TRBJ2-1,.
TGTGCCAGCAGTTTATTCGCCACGGACAGGGGGCGTCGGGAGCAGTACTTC,CASSLFATDRGRREQYF,TRBV27,TRBD1,TRBJ2-7,few
TGTGCCAGTAGTGTTCCCTTCAGAAATCAGCCCCAGCATTTT,CASSVPFRNQPQHF,TRBV19,.,TRBJ1-5,.
TGTGCTAGTGGTTTGCGGCTAGCGGGAGTTGTAGGAGAGACCCAGTACTTC,CASGLRLAGVVGETQYF,TRBV12-5,TRBD2,TRBJ2-5,few
TGTGCCAGCAACCCGGGTCCAAACACAGATACGCAGTATTTT,CASNPGPNTDTQYF,TRBV7-9,.,TRBJ2-3,many
TGTGCCAGCAGCTTCGGGACAGGGGGGAACACTGAAGCTTTCTTT,CASSFGTGGNTEAFF,TRBV7-2,TRBD1,TRBJ1-1,many
TGTGCCAGCAGCTTAGACAGCCAAAACTCTGGAAACACCATATATTTT,CASSLDSQNSGNTIYF,TRBV7-2,.,TRBJ1-3,few
TGTGCCAGCAGACCCTCTCGTTTAGGGAGTTACTCACCCCTCCACTTT,CASRPSRLGSYSPLHF,TRBV7-2,.,TRBJ1-6,many
TGTGCCAGTAGTACCACCCAGGCGACTCTAACCGGGGAGCTGTTTTTT,CASSTTQATLTGELFF,TRBV19,.,TRBJ2-2,few
TGTGCCAGCAGCCAAGATGTCCCAGATACGCAGTATTTT,CASSQDVPDTQYF,TRBV4-2,.,TRBJ2-3,.
TGCGCCAGCAGCAACCGACAGGCCGGTAATGAAAAACTGTTTTTT,CASSNRQAGNEKLFF,TRBV4-1,.,TRBJ1-4,many
TGCGCCAGCAGCCAAGATCAAGTTAGAGGCGCCCTGGGCTACACCTTC,CASSQDQVRGALGYTF,TRBV4-1,.,TRBJ1-2,.
TGTGCCAGCATTCAGGCGGGAAGTACTTACAATGAGCAGTTCTTC,CASIQAGSTYNEQFF,TRBV6-2/TRBV6-3,.,TRBJ2-1,many
TGTGCCAGCAGTTCGCCCGGGACTAGCGCTTTCACCGGGGAGCTGTTTTTT,CASSSPGTSAFTGELFF,TRBV28,TRBD2,TRBJ2-2,.
TGTGCCAGTAGTGTGGACACGAACACTGAAGCTTTCTTT,CASSVDTNTEAFF,TRBV19,.,TRBJ1-1,few
TGTGCCAGCCGGGCTAGCGGGACCGCCACAGATACGCAGTATTTT,CASRASGTATDTQYF,TRBV2,TRBD2,TRBJ2-3,few
TGCGCCAGCAGCTTGGTACAGACGAACACTGAAGCTTTCTTT,CASSLVQTNTEAFF,TRBV5-1,.,TRBJ1-1,few
TGTGCCATCAGCTTCGGGACTCCCGCCGGAGATACGCAGTATTTT,CAISFGTPAGDTQYF,TRBV10-3,.,TRBJ2-3,once
TGTGCCAGCAGTTTAAGGCAGGCTGGGGCCGGGGAGCTGTTTTTT,CASSLRQAGAGELFF,TRBV27,.,TRBJ2-2,once
TGTGCCAGCAGTTCGCGACTAGCGGGAGGGTTTGGATCCTACAATGAGCAGTTCTTC,CASSSRLAGGFGSYNEQFF,TRBV6-1,TRBD2,TRBJ2-1,.
TGTGCCAGCAGCTTCGAGGGGGGAACCTACGAGCAGTACTTC,CASSFEGGTYEQYF,TRBV7-9,.,TRBJ2-7,many
TGTGCCAGCAGCTTGCTCTCGGGTCTTAGAACACAAGAGACCCAGTACTTC,CASSLLSGLRTQETQYF,TRBV5-4,.,TRBJ2-5,once
TGTGCCAGCAGTCACCGGACTAGCGGGTCCTCCCGCGATGAGCAGTTCTTC,CASSHRTSGSSRDEQFF,TRBV2,TRBD2,TRBJ2-1,.
TGTGCCAGCAGTTACCTTTACAGGGGGCGGATCGATGGCTACACCTTC,CASSYLYRGRIDGYTF,TRBV27,TRBD1,TRBJ1-2,many